The 7 T cell receptor beta chains given below trace back to one sample, sequenced in a study of shared clonotypes between healthy human individuals. Profiling relied on immunoSEQ multiplex PCR, and the TCRdb table lists in-frame clones only, not all of them. The table lists 2 million to 3 million clones, approximately 93% of them singletons. Sequencing used naive CD4+ T cells from PBMCs. Specified subset: CD45RA+ positively selected. These receptors originate from a young man in good health. Some clones in this sample may be carry-over from other donors' samples.

The genes are TRBV25-1 and TRBJ2-2; D is possibly TRBD1 (6 bases). The germline gives CDR1 MGHDK, CDR2 SYGVNS. The CDR3 runs 16 residues. Trimming removed 2 bases at V and 0 bases at J, with 10 bases between. The CDR3 region has the DNA TGTGCCAGCAGTGAAGGCAGGGGCGCGAACACCGGGGAGCTGTTTTTT. Translating it yields CASSEGRGANTGELFF.

V and J are TRBV7-2 and TRBJ2-5; 9 bases match TRBD2. Unmatched junction bases numbered 11, after V lost 5 bases and J lost 4 bases. The germline V gene encodes CDR1 SGHTA and CDR2 FQGNSA. CDR3 length: 16 amino acids. The CDR3 nucleotides are TGTGCCAGCAGCCCACGTGGGATAGCGGGAGCAGAGACCCAGTACTTC. Its translation is CASSPRGIAGAETQYF.

The chain is built from TRBV2 and TRBJ2-7; D is perhaps TRBD1 (5 bases). Germline CDR1 and CDR2: SNHLY and FYNNEI. V shed 7 bases and J shed 5 bases, with 12 bases lying between them. The CDR3 has 12 amino acids. CDR3 amino acids: CASTWTHHEQYF. The CDR3 DNA sequence: TGTGCCAGCACTTGGACACACCACGAGCAGTACTTC.

Concerning this clone itself: This sample also contains other DNA sequences that code for the same CDR3. This sequence joins TRBV5-1 and TRBJ2-1, with D perhaps matching TRBD2 (6 bases). The V end lost 5 bases, the J end lost 0 bases, and 9 bases lay between the germline ends. Per germline, CDR1 SGHRS and CDR2 YFSETQ. This CDR3 has 14 amino acids. The CDR3 sequence: CASSSGDSYNEQFF. CDR3 nucleotide sequence: TGCGCCAGCAGTTCGGGAGACTCCTACAATGAGCAGTTCTTC.

J is TRBJ2-1 and V is TRBV5-5; 9 bases line up with TRBD2. Per germline, CDR1 SGHKS and CDR2 YYEKEE (reference sequence). This CDR3 spans 14 amino acids. Trimming took 2 bases from V and 9 from J; bases not matched to a gene: 6. The CDR3 region is CASSFGREGGEQFF. In nucleotides, the CDR3 is TGTGCCAGCAGCTTCGGGCGGGAGGGAGGTGAGCAGTTCTTC.

The chain links TRBV6-6 to TRBJ2-5, with 7 bases lining up with TRBD2. Germline V gives CDR1 MNHNY, CDR2 SVGAGI (reference sequence). V dropped 6 bases and J dropped 5; count of bases not matched to a gene: 15. The CDR3 extends over 16 amino acids. CDR3 loop: CASSGGTSAVSETQYF. The CDR3, as DNA: TGTGCCAGCAGCGGAGGAACTAGCGCAGTGAGTGAGACCCAGTACTTC.

Regarding this clone: Other DNA sequences in the same sample also yield this CDR3. The chain carries TRBV5-1 and TRBJ1-2; D unclear. The CDR3 loop spans 14 amino acids. The germline V gene encodes CDR1 SGHRS and CDR2 YFSETQ. V lost 3 bases and J lost 1, with 10 bases in between. Written as DNA, the CDR3 is TGCGCCAGCAGCTACGGTGGCCTTAACTATGGCTACACCTTC. Translated: CASSYGGLNYGYTF.